The entry below gives a single T cell receptor (beta chain) sequence along with its context. This clone's antigen is unknown. Nothing much larger sits one base from this clone, and base qualities are not available. The data were taken from a study of T cell responses to AZD1222 COVID-19 vaccine (dated by TCRdb to about 2021). Looking at the study overall: Because spike-specific TCR depth and breadth did not differ between the two schedules, AZD1222 recipients who got a second dose at roughly 4 weeks were pooled with those who got a second dose at roughly 12 weeks. Trial participants were enrolled by age into subgroups of 18-55, 56-69 and 70-plus years, and around 140, 26 and 57 TCR-sequenced participants, respectively, were included in these subgroups. A total of 230 to 250 trial participants underwent TCR sequencing, of whom about 210 received two doses of AZD1222 and approximately 25 received two doses of the MenACWY control vaccine. Broad study findings and their caveats: Conclusions about previously exposed vaccinees are limited, since just six AZD1222 recipients were seropositive for SARS-CoV-2 at baseline. Epitopes outside the regions mutated in the B.1.351 and B.1.1.7 variants were reportedly recognized by nearly half of the unique spike-specific TCRs. CD4 TCRs associated with the vaccine covered the entire spike protein, and the dominant responses were in regions 160-218 and 743-854. A significant rise in spike-specific TCR breadth and depth was observed after two AZD1222 doses relative to day 0 and relative to MenACWY recipients. The 56-69-year group was small, and its depth increase did not reach significance, likely because of low power. Participants were mostly white British and included more females than males, and it was suggested by the authors that clonal diversity may have been underestimated. No day 14 peak-response samples were available, so repertoires were characterized only after the peak T cell response.

The germline V gene gives CDR1 as SNHLY and CDR2 as FYNNEI. Compared with germline, V lacks 5 bases and J lacks 7 bases; bases without a gene match: 7. The CDR3 measures 13 amino acids from cysteine to phenylalanine. Of all the DNA, just the CDR3 is kept, 39 bases in frame from base 1. Per the publication, the time point label means: baseline before first vaccination. Vaccinee samples were obtained from the UK trials COV001 and COV002, which included a single-blind randomized controlled phase 2/3 trial of AZD1222 (ChAdOx1 nCoV-19) in healthy adults. Trial participant PBMC samples were collected at day 0 and day 28 after the second dose for TCRbeta chain sequencing. The CDR3 regions of human TCRbeta chains were analyzed by immunosequencing. The study's own analysis went as follows. Repertoire TCRs were checked for matches against a reference library of SARS-CoV-2-specific TCRs that had been generated using the MIRA antigen-specificity platform. Breadth meant the fraction of unique TCRs that were SARS-CoV-2-associated, whereas depth meant the fraction of total T cells that were SARS-CoV-2-associated. Using the MIRA data, each spike-specific TCR was mapped to the spike region that the TCR reacts to and placed in a CD4 or CD8 class. Log10-transformed breadth and depth values were compared by one-way ANOVA with Sidak's multiple comparisons tests. Held by TCRdb, this immuneACCESS table contains in-frame sequences only and omits some clones. Under half of the omission traces to an unresolved V gene where checked; the cause of the rest is unknown. V and J calls and clone size are as listed in that table; D and trimming were resolved from the DNA. This sample is represented by about 120,000 clones; about 90% of them were singletons. Approximately 10% of the sample is taken by the ten largest.

This receptor was identified in an adult in good health. This receptor chain uses TRBV2 and TRBJ1-2; TRBD1 agrees with 7 junctional bases. Sequencing used peripheral blood, obtained on day 0 of AZD1222 vaccination. The CDR3 amino acid sequence is: CASSQQGSGGYTF. The nucleotide sequence is TGTGCCAGCAGTCAACAGGGGTCGGGTGGCTACACCTTC.